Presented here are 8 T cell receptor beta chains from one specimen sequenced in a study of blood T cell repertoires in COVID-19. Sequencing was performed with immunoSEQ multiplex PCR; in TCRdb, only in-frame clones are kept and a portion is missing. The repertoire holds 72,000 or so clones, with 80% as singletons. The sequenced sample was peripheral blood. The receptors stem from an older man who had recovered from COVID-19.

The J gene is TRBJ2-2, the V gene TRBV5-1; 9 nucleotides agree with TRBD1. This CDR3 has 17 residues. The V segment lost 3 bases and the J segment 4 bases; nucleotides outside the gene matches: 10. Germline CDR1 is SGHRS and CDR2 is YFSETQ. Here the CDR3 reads CASSWLGDRVATGELFF. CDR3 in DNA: TGCGCCAGCAGCTGGCTGGGGGACAGGGTCGCCACCGGGGAGCTGTTTTTT.

In nucleotides, the CDR3 is TGCGCCAGCAGCTTGGGGACAGGGCTGAATTCACCCCTCCACTTT. This encodes CASSLGTGLNSPLHF. This rearrangement joins TRBV5-1 to TRBJ1-6, with 8 bases that match TRBD1. The germline CDR1 and CDR2 sequences are SGHRS and YFSETQ. V dropped 0 bases and J dropped 7; count of bases not matched to a gene: 3. The CDR3 length is 15 residues.

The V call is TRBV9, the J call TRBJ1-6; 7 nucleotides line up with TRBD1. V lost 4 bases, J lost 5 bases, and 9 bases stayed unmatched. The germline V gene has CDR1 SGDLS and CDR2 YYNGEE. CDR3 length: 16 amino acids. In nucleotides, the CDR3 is TGTGCCAGCAGCCAAACCGGACAGGCGAATAATTCACCCCTCCACTTT. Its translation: CASSQTGQANNSPLHF.

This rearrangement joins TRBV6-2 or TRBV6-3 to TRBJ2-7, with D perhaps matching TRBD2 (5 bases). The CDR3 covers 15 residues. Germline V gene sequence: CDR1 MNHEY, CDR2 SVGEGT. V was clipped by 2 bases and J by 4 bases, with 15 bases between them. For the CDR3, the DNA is TGTGCCAGCAGTTACGTACCTCTCCGGGGTTACGAGCAGTACTTC. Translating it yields CASSYVPLRGYEQYF.

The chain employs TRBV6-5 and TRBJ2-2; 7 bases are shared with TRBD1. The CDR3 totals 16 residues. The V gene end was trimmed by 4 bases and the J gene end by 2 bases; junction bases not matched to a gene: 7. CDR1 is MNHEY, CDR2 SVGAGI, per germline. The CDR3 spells CASSFTGADNTGELFF. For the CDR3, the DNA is TGTGCCAGCAGTTTTACAGGGGCCGATAACACCGGGGAGCTGTTTTTT.

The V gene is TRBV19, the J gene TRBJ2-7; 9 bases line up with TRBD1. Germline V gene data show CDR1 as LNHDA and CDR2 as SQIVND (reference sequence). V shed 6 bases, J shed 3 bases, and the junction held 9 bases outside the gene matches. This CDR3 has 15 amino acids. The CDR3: CASSSDRQGVYEQYF. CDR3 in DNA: TGTGCCAGTAGCTCGGATAGACAGGGGGTCTACGAGCAGTACTTC. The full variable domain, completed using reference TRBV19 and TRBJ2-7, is DGGITQSPKYLFRKEGQNVTLSCEQNLNHDAMYWYRQDPGQGLRLIYYSQIVNDFQKGDIAEGYSVSREKKESFPLTVTSAQKNPTAFYLCASSSDRQGVYEQYFGPGTRLTVT.

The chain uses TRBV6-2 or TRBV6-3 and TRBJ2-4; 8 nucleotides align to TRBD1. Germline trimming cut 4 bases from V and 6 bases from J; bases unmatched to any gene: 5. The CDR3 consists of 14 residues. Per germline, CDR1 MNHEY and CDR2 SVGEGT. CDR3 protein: CASSSRGRRNIQYF. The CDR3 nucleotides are TGTGCCAGCAGTTCCAGGGGGCGCAGAAACATTCAGTACTTC.

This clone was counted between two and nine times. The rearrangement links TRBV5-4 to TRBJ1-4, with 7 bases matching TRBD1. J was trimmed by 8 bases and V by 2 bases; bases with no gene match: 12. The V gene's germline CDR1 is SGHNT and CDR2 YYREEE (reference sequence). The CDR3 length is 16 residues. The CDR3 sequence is CASSLATGVGTEKLFF. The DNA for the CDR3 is TGTGCCAGCAGCTTAGCAACAGGGGTCGGGACCGAAAAACTGTTTTTT. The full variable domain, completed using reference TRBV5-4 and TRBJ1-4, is ETGVTQSPTHLIKTRGQQVTLRCSSQSGHNTVSWYQQALGQGPQFIFQYYREEENGRGNFPPRFSGLQFPNYSSELNVNALELDDSALYLCASSLATGVGTEKLFFGSGTQLSVL.